These 10 T cell receptor beta chains were all obtained from the same sample, sequenced in a study of T cells in Graves' hyperthyroidism and ophthalmopathy. Amplification of TCR beta CDR3 regions used RNA as the template. First-round RT-PCR targeting the TCR CDR3 was performed with the HTBI primer set. Each CDR3 protein gets one entry after TCRdb re-called the multiplex PCR reads with MiXCR. The sample shows a few hundred thousand distinct CDR3 sequences, around 14% of them seen only once. Source material: blood. The receptor set was obtained from a young woman with Graves' hyperthyroidism.

In its sample, this clonotype was seen many times. V is TRBV5-5 and J is TRBJ1-5; D ambiguous. Germline V gene lookup returns CDR1 SGHKS and CDR2 YYEKEE (reference sequence). The CDR3 consists of 16 residues. With 3 bases removed from V and 0 bases from J, the gap between germline ends came to 13 bases. In DNA form, the CDR3 reads TGTGCCAGCAGCTCAATCAACGGGCATAGCAATCAGCCCCAGCATTTT. Protein sequence: CASSSINGHSNQPQHF. Full variable domain (rest looked up from reference TRBV5-5 and TRBJ1-5): DAGVTQSPTHLIKTRGQQVTLRCSPISGHKSVSWYQQVLGQGPQFIFQYYEKEERGRGNFPDRFSARQFPNYSSELNVNALLLGDSALYLCASSSINGHSNQPQHFGDGTRLSIL.

As regards this clonotype: One base away lies a much larger clone, so this may be a sequencing read error. This chain links TRBV28 with TRBJ1-2; tentatively, D is TRBD1 (5 bases). The CDR3 extends over 17 amino acids. Germline V lookup: CDR1 MDHEN, CDR2 SYDVKM. The CDR3 DNA reads as TGTGCCAGCAGTTCATCTTTTTTGGGACCTTTTAACTATGGCTACGTCTTC. This gives the protein CASSSSFLGPFNYGYVF.

This clonotype was seen a handful of times. The chain has TRBV5-1 and TRBJ2-3, with D maybe TRBD2 (5 bases). This CDR3 contains 14 residues. CDR1 is SGHRS, CDR2 YFSETQ, per germline. V lost 4 bases, J lost 2 bases, and 11 bases lay in between. The CDR3 loop is CASSGTGNTDTQYF. DNA of the CDR3: TGCGCCAGCAGCGGCACGGGAAACACAGATACGCAGTATTTT. Based on the CDR3 plus reference TRBV5-1 and TRBJ2-3, the full variable domain is KAGVTQTPRYLIKTRGQQVTLSCSPISGHRSVSWYQQTPGQGLQFLFEYFSETQRNKGNFPGRFSGRQFSNSRSEMNVSTLELGDSALYLCASSGTGNTDTQYFGPGTRLTVL.

This clonotype was recorded many times. This chain joins TRBV28 and TRBJ2-7; D may correspond to TRBD1 or TRBD2 (6 bases each). The germline CDR1 and CDR2 sequences are MDHEN and SYDVKM. The CDR3 is 13 residues long. Trimming stripped 6 bases from V and 6 bases from J, with 15 bases between. Here the CDR3 reads CASSLTGDTEQYF. CDR3 sequence (DNA): TGTGCCAGCAGCTTGACGGGGGACACCGAGCAGTACTTC.

This clonotype came up many times. This sequence joins TRBV19 and TRBJ2-7, with 15 bases matching TRBD2. Germline V lookup: CDR1 LNHDA, CDR2 SQIVND (reference sequence). This CDR3 is built from 16 residues. V lost 6 bases, J lost 4 bases, and 7 bases stayed unmatched. CDR3 protein: CASSRAGLAGGYEQYF. CDR3 nucleotide sequence: TGTGCCAGTAGCCGCGCTGGACTAGCGGGAGGGTACGAGCAGTACTTC.

The chain carries TRBV7-3 and TRBJ2-1; weak D call: TRBD2 (5 bases). Deletions cut 5 bases from V and 3 bases from J, with 17 bases between. This CDR3 is built from 16 residues. The V gene's germline CDR1 is SGHTA and CDR2 FQGTGA. Here the CDR3 DNA reads TGTGCCAGCAGCCCCTTTGGAGCGGACGGCTACAATGAGCAGTTCTTC. This sequence encodes CASSPFGADGYNEQFF.

This clonotype appeared many times. This chain joins TRBV12-5 and TRBJ2-5; TRBD2 aligns across 8 bases. CDR1 is LGHNT, CDR2 FRNRAP, per germline. Losses at the gene ends were 3 bases for V and 3 bases for J; bases not matched to a gene: 6. This CDR3 has 15 residues. The CDR3 sequence: CASGLNGRAEETQYF. The CDR3 DNA is TGTGCTAGTGGTTTAAACGGGAGGGCTGAAGAGACCCAGTACTTC.

This clonotype was counted at least ten times. The chain recombines TRBV11-3 with TRBJ2-4; 11 bases are a match to TRBD1. The CDR3 contains 17 residues. Losses at the gene ends were 2 bases for V and 3 bases for J; bases not matched to a gene: 6. Germline CDR1 SGHNT, CDR2 YENEEA. CDR3 in DNA: TGTGCCAGCAGCTTACGGACAGGGGGCAGGGTCAAAAACATTCAGTACTTC. This gives the protein CASSLRTGGRVKNIQYF.

This clonotype was counted a few times. V usage is TRBV12-3 or TRBV12-4 and J usage is TRBJ1-3, with D unclear. The CDR3 totals 13 residues. V lost 3 bases and J lost 4, with 7 bases in between. CDR3 DNA: TGTGCCAGCAGTTTCCAACAGGGAAACACCATATATTTT. Its translation is CASSFQQGNTIYF.

This clonotype was picked up many times. The chain recombines TRBV7-2 with TRBJ1-2; TRBD1 is a possible D gene (6 bases). The CDR3 loop spans 13 amino acids. CDR1 SGHTA and CDR2 FQGNSA come from the germline V gene. V dropped 3 bases and J dropped 6 bases, with 11 bases sitting between them. CDR3 amino acids: CASSFLRGHGYTF. The CDR3 DNA follows: TGTGCCAGCAGCTTCCTCAGGGGTCATGGCTACACCTTC.